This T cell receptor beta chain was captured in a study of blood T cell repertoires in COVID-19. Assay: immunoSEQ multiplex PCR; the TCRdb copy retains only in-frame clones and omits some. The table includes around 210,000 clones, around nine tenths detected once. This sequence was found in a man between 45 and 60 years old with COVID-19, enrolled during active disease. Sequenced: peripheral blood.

The CDR3 protein is CAISPGLAGELYDEQYF. CDR3 nucleotide sequence: TGTGCCATCAGCCCGGGACTAGCGGGCGAACTTTACGACGAGCAGTACTTC. V gene TRBV10-3 combines with J gene TRBJ2-7; 12 bases fit TRBD2. From germline, CDR1 is ENHRY and CDR2 SYGVKD. Trimming took 6 bases from V and 5 from J; bases not matched to a gene: 14. The CDR3 is 17 amino acids.